The 21 T cell receptor beta chains listed next were all sequenced from one sample in a study of shared clonotypes between healthy human individuals (dated by TCRdb to the early 2020s). CD8 naive samples were obtained by positive selection for CCR7 among CD45RO-negative cells, yielding a CD45RA+CCR7+ population from which TemRA cells were excluded. Libraries were built with the immunoSEQ multiplex PCR assay. TCRdb took this table from immuneACCESS and kept in-frame rearrangements with V and J called. Such tables lack part of the clones; where checked against another copy, unresolved V genes explain under half of the gap, and the rest is unexplained. Present in this sample are around 1,900,000 clones, roughly 95% of which were seen just once. About 1.7% of the sample comes from the top ten. The sample comprised naive CD8+ T cells from PBMCs. According to the study, the label for this sample's cell subset or site signals: CD45RA+CCR7+. These TCRs come from a man aged 18 to 29 in good health. Some clones in this sample may be carry-over from other donors' samples.

This chain connects TRBV5-1 to TRBJ2-2; no firm D call. Germline V gene sequence: CDR1 SGHRS, CDR2 YFSETQ. The CDR3 consists of 11 residues. The germline V and J ends were trimmed by 7 bases and 7 bases, with 8 bases remaining between them. The CDR3 coding sequence is TGCGCCAGCGGTTTGGGCGGGGAGCTGTTTTTT. As protein: CASGLGGELFF.

The chain combines TRBV28 with TRBJ1-1, with D possibly being TRBD1 (6 bases). This CDR3 has 17 amino acids. Germline CDR1 reads MDHEN; CDR2 reads SYDVKM. Trimming cost V 4 bases and J 2 bases, with 20 bases left between them. CDR3 amino acids: CASSSPYLGGGNTEAFF. The DNA of the CDR3 is TGTGCCAGCAGTTCACCCTATCTGGGAGGGGGTAACACTGAAGCTTTCTTT.

The chain joins TRBV5-1 to TRBJ2-1; TRBD1 matches 8 bases. From germline, CDR1 is SGHRS and CDR2 YFSETQ. V shed 4 bases, J shed 4 bases, and the junction held 10 bases outside the gene matches. The CDR3 extends over 16 amino acids. The CDR3 nucleotides read TGCGCCAGCAGCCCAACAGGGGGGACAAAATACAATGAGCAGTTCTTC. Translating it yields CASSPTGGTKYNEQFF.

This clone showed up just once. This specimen includes other DNA sequences encoding the same CDR3. This chain connects TRBV6-1 to TRBJ1-1; a possible D gene is TRBD1 (5 bases). The CDR3 extends over 14 amino acids. V was pared by 0 bases and J by 0 bases, with 5 bases between. Germline V gene lookup returns CDR1 MNHNS and CDR2 SASEGT. CDR3 region: CASSEAGVNTEAFF. The CDR3 nucleotides are TGTGCCAGCAGTGAAGCGGGGGTGAACACTGAAGCTTTCTTT.

The rearrangement uses TRBV4-3 and TRBJ2-5, with D unresolved. CDR3 size: 17 residues. CDR1 is LGHNA and CDR2 is YSLEER in the germline V gene. Trimming shortened V by 0 bases and J by 5 bases, and 19 bases separated the two germline ends. CDR3 DNA: TGCGCCAGCAGCCAAGATCTCTCGCAAGGCGGTGGGGAGACCCAGTACTTC. Translating gives CASSQDLSQGGGETQYF.

V gene TRBV28 combines with J gene TRBJ2-7; the D gene is possibly TRBD2 (5 bases). The CDR3 runs to 15 residues. From germline, CDR1 is MDHEN and CDR2 SYDVKM. Between the trimmed V and J ends, which lost 5 bases and 6 bases, there was a span of 20 bases. The CDR3 is CASSGEPISWGEQYF. For the CDR3, the DNA is TGTGCCAGCAGTGGGGAGCCCATTAGCTGGGGCGAGCAGTACTTC.

CDR3 sequence: CASSFPSSGRLSYEQYF. CDR3 DNA: TGTGCCAGCAGCTTCCCCTCGAGCGGGAGGCTCTCCTACGAGCAGTACTTC. The gene calls are TRBV7-2 and TRBJ2-7, with TRBD2 matching over 9 bases. Germline CDR1 and CDR2: SGHTA and FQGNSA. This CDR3 is 17 amino acids long. V dropped 3 bases and J dropped 0; count of bases not matched to a gene: 9.

This chain links TRBV5-5 with TRBJ2-7, with TRBD1 identical over 9 bases. Germline CDR1 SGHKS, CDR2 YYEKEE (reference sequence). The CDR3 has 14 residues. J was trimmed by 4 bases and V by 3 bases; bases with no gene match: 5. The CDR3 is CASSYRDREYEQYF. The CDR3 DNA reads TGTGCCAGCAGCTACCGGGACAGGGAATACGAGCAGTACTTC.

The genes are TRBV6-6 and TRBJ2-1; 11 bases agree with TRBD2. Unmatched junction bases numbered 3, after V lost 6 bases and J lost 5 bases. Germline values: CDR1 MNHNY, CDR2 SVGAGI (reference sequence). This CDR3 region has 14 residues. The CDR3 DNA sequence: TGTGCCAGCAGGGGACTAGCGGAGAACAATGAGCAGTTCTTC. Its translation is CASRGLAENNEQFF.

This chain joins TRBV28 and TRBJ2-7; D perhaps matches TRBD2 (5 bases). The CDR3 spans 16 residues. V was pared by 2 bases and J by 4 bases, with 18 bases between. Germline-derived CDR1 and CDR2 are MDHEN and SYDVKM. The CDR3 DNA is TGTGCCAGCAGTTTAGGGCCGGCCGCGGGTCGGTACGAGCAGTACTTC. Residues: CASSLGPAAGRYEQYF.

This chain uses TRBV29-1 with TRBJ1-2; TRBD1 might be the D (5 bases). From germline, CDR1 is SQVTM and CDR2 ANQGSEA. The CDR3 length is 12 residues. V was trimmed by 5 bases and J by 6 bases, leaving 13 bases between them. CDR3 sequence reads: CSVRPGDDGYTF. CDR3 bases: TGCAGCGTTAGGCCGGGGGACGATGGCTACACCTTC.

This clone was seen once. In DNA, the CDR3 is TGTGCCAGCAGTCCCCATGGAGGAGCTATGAACACTGAAGCTTTCTTT. It translates to CASSPHGGAMNTEAFF. The J gene is TRBJ1-1, the V gene TRBV7-9; D not certain. Germline CDR1 is SEHNR and CDR2 is FQNEAQ (reference sequence). The length of the CDR3 is 16 residues. Between the trimmed V and J ends, which lost 6 bases and 0 bases, there was a span of 17 bases.

V gene TRBV7-9 combines with J gene TRBJ2-1, with D perhaps matching TRBD2 (6 bases). CDR1 and CDR2 from the germline V gene are SEHNR and FQNEAQ (reference sequence). The CDR3 totals 14 residues. Trimming removed 7 bases from V and 8 bases from J, with 18 bases in between. The CDR3 DNA sequence: TGTGCCAGCACCTCGACCCGGGGGATCGATGAGCAGTTCTTC. The encoded protein is CASTSTRGIDEQFF.

The V gene is TRBV5-6, the J gene TRBJ1-2; 7 bases fit TRBD1. Germline CDR1 is SGHDT and CDR2 is YYEEEE. This CDR3 spans 13 amino acids. V lost 2 bases, J lost 7 bases, and 5 bases stayed unmatched. The CDR3 reads CASSFGTAAGYTF. CDR3 DNA sequence: TGTGCCAGCAGCTTCGGGACAGCTGCTGGCTACACCTTC.

This clone appeared once. The J gene is TRBJ2-1, the V gene TRBV7-3, with 8 bases aligning to TRBD2. The V and J ends lost 5 bases and 2 bases, in that order; junction bases with no gene match: 8. The CDR3 consists of 16 residues. CDR1 and CDR2 (germline): SGHTA, FQGTGA. CDR3 loop: CASSPLAGPAYNEQFF. In nucleotides, the CDR3 is TGTGCCAGCAGCCCTTTAGCGGGACCGGCCTACAATGAGCAGTTCTTC.

The genes are TRBV27 and TRBJ2-1; TRBD2 might be the D (7 bases). There are 15 residues in the CDR3. Germline CDR1 reads MNHEY; CDR2 reads SMNVEV (reference sequence). The V end lost 7 bases, the J end lost 0 bases, and 13 bases lay between the germline ends. The CDR3 is CASTPRGASYNEQFF. CDR3 DNA sequence: TGTGCCAGCACCCCCCGGGGGGCCTCCTACAATGAGCAGTTCTTC.

Comment on this clone: The sample holds other DNA sequences that translate to the same CDR3. The rearrangement links TRBV7-9 to TRBJ1-1; no reliable D call. Trimming cost V 1 base and J 0 bases, with 6 bases left between them. This CDR3 is built from 14 residues. The germline CDR1 and CDR2 sequences are SEHNR and FQNEAQ (reference sequence). CDR3 coding DNA: TGTGCCAGCAGCTTAGTCGGTTTGAACACTGAAGCTTTCTTT. This gives the protein CASSLVGLNTEAFF.

CDR3 sequence (DNA): TGCAGCGTCCTCAGCAGGACAGGTTCCTACGAGCAGTACTTC. Translating gives CSVLSRTGSYEQYF. The chain carries TRBV29-1 and TRBJ2-7; TRBD1 aligns across 7 bases. Trimming at V came to 6 bases and at J to 1 base, leaving 9 bases not matched to a gene. The germline V gene has CDR1 SQVTM and CDR2 ANQGSEA. The CDR3 totals 14 residues.

The chain is built from TRBV27 and TRBJ2-3; 14 bases are shared with TRBD2. The CDR3 consists of 16 residues. Trimming removed 5 bases from V and 1 base from J; junction bases left unmatched: 2. The germline gives CDR1 MNHEY, CDR2 SMNVEV (reference sequence). The CDR3 bases are TGTGCCAGCAGTGCGGGACTAGCGGGAGGCACAGATACGCAGTATTTT. Encoded protein: CASSAGLAGGTDTQYF.

This clone showed up just a few times. Other DNA sequences in the sample encode the same CDR3. V gene TRBV4-1 combines with J gene TRBJ2-2; 12 positions match TRBD2. Germline CDR1 is MGHRA and CDR2 is YSYEKL. The V gene end was trimmed by 4 bases and the J gene end by 4 bases; junction bases not matched to a gene: 4. The CDR3 consists of 16 residues. The CDR3 DNA reads TGCGCCAGCAGCCTACTAGCGGGAGGTCCCACCGGGGAGCTGTTTTTT. Translated: CASSLLAGGPTGELFF.

In its sample, this clone was seen once. Other DNA sequences in this specimen translate into the identical CDR3. This chain uses TRBV10-3 with TRBJ2-7; 7 nucleotides line up with TRBD2. The germline V gene has CDR1 ENHRY and CDR2 SYGVKD. With 8 bases clipped from V and 2 bases from J, the junction kept 0 bases outside the gene matches. The CDR3 length is 11 residues. CDR3 region: CAIAGAYEQYF. In DNA form, the CDR3 reads TGTGCCATCGCGGGGGCCTACGAGCAGTACTTC.